The clone carrying this T cell receptor beta chain appeared many times. The record originates from a study of regulatory T cells in long-lasting Graves disease. The time point is: newly diagnosed GD, antithyroid drugs for less than 3 months. Isolated PBMC RNA provided the starting material for the TCR library. This CDR3 is 15 amino acids long. V was clipped by 0 bases and J by 4 bases; unmatched bases: 5. Germline V gene data show CDR1 as MNHEY and CDR2 as SMNVEV (reference sequence). Investigators prepared the TCR beta libraries by applying iRepertoire HTBI primers and Arm-PCR of CDR3 regions. Each CDR3 protein is one row after TCRdb ran MiXCR on the multiplex PCR reads. Among about 540,000 distinct CDR3 sequences listed, about 13% were seen once. Another study also made use of these data, one on T cells in Graves' hyperthyroidism and ophthalmopathy. That study adds: Graves' hyperthyroidism is called stable when ophthalmopathy does not progress within 18 months.

The source material was peripheral blood mononuclear cells (PBMCs), sampled at new diagnosis, from a patient treated with antithyroid drugs. The chain has TRBV27 and TRBJ2-7, with 8 bases aligning to TRBD2. The receptor was derived from a man aged 25 to 40 with Graves disease. The CDR3 region is CASSLSGPGGYEQYF. CDR3 in DNA: TGTGCCAGCAGTTTATCAGGGCCGGGAGGGTACGAGCAGTACTTC.